These 28 T cell receptor beta chains came from one sample sequenced in a study of early T cells in non-severe SARS-CoV-2 infection. TCRdb independently ran MiXCR on the 5' RACE reads; one entry per CDR3 protein. The sample carries about 64,000 distinct CDR3 sequences, roughly 18% recorded once. This sample comprised whole blood, obtained at baseline. The receptors shown here come from an adult who was a healthcare worker with PCR-confirmed SARS-CoV-2 infection or an uninfected control (not recorded which).

The chain joins TRBV4-3 to TRBJ1-6, with 9 positions matching TRBD1. The V segment lost 6 bases and the J segment 8 bases; nucleotides outside the gene matches: 8. CDR3 length equals 15 residues. The V gene's germline CDR1 is LGHNA and CDR2 YSLEER. The CDR3 here is CASSQTGGLDSPLHF. CDR3 bases: TGCGCCAGCAGTCAAACAGGGGGCTTGGATTCACCCCTCCACTTT.

A few counts support this clonotype. The rearrangement links TRBV6-4 to TRBJ1-1; a weak D match, TRBD1 (5 bases). This CDR3 spans 13 amino acids. Trimming removed 8 bases from V and 3 bases from J, with 13 bases in between. In germline, CDR1 is MRHNA, CDR2 SNTAGT. CDR3 sequence: CASGGTADTEAFF. For the CDR3, the DNA is TGTGCCAGCGGTGGGACGGCGGACACTGAAGCTTTCTTT.

The chain has TRBV28 and TRBJ1-1; D unclear. This CDR3 contains 15 residues. The V and J ends lost 4 bases and 1 base respectively, with 13 bases between them. Germline V lookup: CDR1 MDHEN, CDR2 SYDVKM. The chain's CDR3 is CASSSWDRENTEAFF. Written as DNA, the CDR3 is TGTGCCAGCAGTTCTTGGGATAGAGAGAACACTGAAGCTTTCTTT.

The CDR3 coding sequence is TGTGCCAGCAGCGTAGTGGGAGCAGGCGGGGAGCTGTTTTTT. Protein product: CASSVVGAGGELFF. This chain uses TRBV9 with TRBJ2-2; D might be TRBD2 (5 bases). V dropped 0 bases and J dropped 7 bases, with 10 bases sitting between them. The length of the CDR3 is 14 residues. The germline V gene has CDR1 SGDLS and CDR2 YYNGEE.

The chain uses TRBV11-2 and TRBJ2-1; 13 bases fit TRBD2. The J segment lost 7 bases and the V segment lost 5 bases, leaving 5 bases of the junction unmatched. The CDR3 is made up of 15 amino acids. The V gene's germline CDR1 is SGHAT and CDR2 FQNNGV. The CDR3 DNA follows: TGTGCCAGCAGCCGGGGGACTAGCGGGATGAATGAGCAGTTCTTC. Protein: CASSRGTSGMNEQFF. The complete variable domain, with remaining parts taken from reference TRBV11-2 and TRBJ2-1, reads EAGVAQSPRYKIIEKRQSVAFWCNPISGHATLYWYQQILGQGPKLLIQFQNNGVVDDSQLPKDRFSAERLKGVDSTLKIQPAKLEDSAVYLCASSRGTSGMNEQFFGPGTRLTVL.

This clonotype was recorded a few times. The chain links TRBV7-8 to TRBJ2-5; 7 bases map to TRBD1. The CDR3 is 16 residues long. Germline CDR1 and CDR2: SGHVS and FQNEAQ. V lost 1 base and J lost 1; bases outside the gene matches: 6. The chain's CDR3 is CASSLVNRDSQETQYF. The DNA for the CDR3 is TGTGCCAGCAGCTTAGTTAACCGGGACAGCCAAGAGACCCAGTACTTC.

In this sample, this clonotype turned up a few times. The rearrangement uses TRBV6-1 and TRBJ1-5; no firm D call. The CDR3 extends over 15 amino acids. Per germline, CDR1 MNHNS and CDR2 SASEGT. V lost 0 bases and J lost 4, with 10 bases in between. The chain's CDR3 is CASSEALAANQPQHF. The CDR3 coding sequence is TGTGCCAGCAGTGAAGCGCTGGCGGCTAATCAGCCCCAGCATTTT.

This clonotype was observed a few times. The rearrangement uses TRBV12-3 or TRBV12-4 and TRBJ2-7; no reliable D call. V was trimmed by 3 bases and J by 0 bases, leaving 9 bases between them. The CDR3 sequence is 14 residues long. CDR3: CASSFVQSSYEQYF. The CDR3 DNA is TGTGCCAGCAGTTTCGTGCAGAGCTCCTACGAGCAGTACTTC.

This chain links TRBV9 with TRBJ1-4; possible D gene TRBD1, 5 bases. The CDR3 is 15 amino acids. V was pared by 0 bases and J by 2 bases, with 8 bases between. Germline lookup yields CDR1 SGDLS and CDR2 YYNGEE. CDR3 loop: CASSVAGVTNEKLFF. The CDR3 DNA is TGTGCCAGCAGCGTAGCGGGGGTCACTAATGAAAAACTGTTTTTT.

The V gene is TRBV12-3 or TRBV12-4, the J gene TRBJ1-6; D remains unclear. The CDR3 is made up of 14 amino acids. V was pared by 6 bases and J by 10 bases, with 16 bases between. The DNA for the CDR3 is TGTGCCAGCAGCCCCGGCCAACAAGGGTCACCCCTCCACTTT. Protein product: CASSPGQQGSPLHF.

J is TRBJ2-3 and V is TRBV28; 7 positions agree with TRBD2. The CDR3 spans 16 residues. Losses at the gene ends were 6 bases for V and 3 bases for J; bases not matched to a gene: 12. Looked up from germline, CDR1 is MDHEN and CDR2 is SYDVKM. The CDR3 protein is CASRIGSGFLTDTQYF. In DNA, the CDR3 is TGTGCCAGCAGGATAGGTAGCGGGTTTTTGACAGATACGCAGTATTTT.

The V gene is TRBV6-5, the J gene TRBJ1-3; perhaps TRBD1 as D (5 bases). CDR3 size: 15 residues. Trimming left V 1 base short and J 2 bases short, with 9 bases between. From germline, CDR1 is MNHEY and CDR2 SVGAGI. The CDR3 bases are TGTGCCAGCAGTTACTTGGGGACGCCTGGAAACACCATATATTTT. As protein: CASSYLGTPGNTIYF.

The chain recombines TRBV24-1 with TRBJ1-2, with D uncertain. Germline values: CDR1 KGHDR, CDR2 SFDVKD. V lost 5 bases, J lost 4 bases, and 16 bases lay in between. The CDR3 has 15 residues. The CDR3 region is CATSVQKLRGYGYTF. The CDR3 DNA reads as TGTGCCACCAGTGTCCAAAAACTCCGAGGCTATGGCTACACCTTC.

The chain couples TRBV6-2 or TRBV6-3 to TRBJ2-2, with D unresolved. The CDR3 runs 16 residues. V shed 6 bases and J shed 0 bases, with 14 bases lying between them. Germline CDR1 MNHEY, CDR2 SVGEGT. This CDR3 reads CASSLTPVSNTGELFF. CDR3 bases: TGTGCCAGCAGCCTGACACCTGTATCGAACACCGGGGAGCTGTTTTTT.

This clonotype turned up a few times. V usage is TRBV3-1 and J usage is TRBJ2-3; TRBD2 is a possible D gene (6 bases). V shed 5 bases and J shed 1 base, with 16 bases lying between them. From germline, CDR1 is LGHDT and CDR2 YNNKEL (reference sequence). This CDR3 is built from 16 residues. The CDR3, as DNA: TGTGCCAGCAGCTCCCAGGGAGGACGGGGCACAGATACGCAGTATTTT. Translation gives CASSSQGGRGTDTQYF.

V usage is TRBV28 and J usage is TRBJ2-7, with unresolved D. Germline lookup yields CDR1 MDHEN and CDR2 SYDVKM. This CDR3 contains 13 residues. V lost 7 bases and J lost 0, with 10 bases in between. The CDR3 region has the DNA TGTGCCAGCACCCTGAGAAACTCCTACGAGCAGTACTTC. It yields the protein CASTLRNSYEQYF.

The chain uses TRBV7-2 and TRBJ2-5; a possible D gene is TRBD1 (5 bases). V was trimmed by 8 bases and J by 2 bases, leaving 12 bases between them. The CDR3 has 13 amino acids. Germline CDR1 reads SGHTA; CDR2 reads FQGNSA. The CDR3 coding sequence is TGTGCCAGCGGTAGGACATTGCAAGAGACCCAGTACTTC. It codes for CASGRTLQETQYF.

A few counts support this clonotype. This sequence joins TRBV6-5 and TRBJ2-1; D gene ambiguous. The CDR3 spans 15 residues. Germline V gene sequence: CDR1 MNHEY, CDR2 SVGAGI. Trimming removed 6 bases at V and 3 bases at J, with 15 bases between. CDR3 amino acids: CASSPSGPHYNEQFF. DNA of the CDR3: TGTGCCAGCAGCCCATCCGGGCCCCACTACAATGAGCAGTTCTTC.

This clonotype was counted at least ten times. This chain uses TRBV29-1 with TRBJ2-1, with TRBD1 matching over 7 bases. This CDR3 contains 13 residues. V shed 3 bases, J shed 4 bases, and the junction held 3 bases outside the gene matches. Germline V CDR1 and CDR2: SQVTM, ANQGSEA. The CDR3 loop is CSVDRGMYNEQFF. The CDR3 DNA follows: TGCAGCGTTGACAGGGGGATGTACAATGAGCAGTTCTTC.

This clonotype was recorded a few times. The V gene is TRBV7-8, the J gene TRBJ2-1; TRBD1 might be the D (5 bases). Trimming removed 0 bases from V and 4 bases from J, with 7 bases in between. The CDR3 loop spans 14 amino acids. The germline V gene encodes CDR1 SGHVS and CDR2 FQNEAQ. The CDR3 sequence is CASSLAGRYNEQFF. CDR3 in DNA: TGTGCCAGCAGCTTAGCGGGGCGTTACAATGAGCAGTTCTTC.

In this sample, this clonotype turned up many times. The V gene is TRBV6-1, the J gene TRBJ1-2; D ambiguous. Per the germline V gene, CDR1 is MNHNS and CDR2 is SASEGT. V was trimmed by 7 bases and J by 7 bases, leaving 19 bases between them. This CDR3 spans 14 amino acids. CDR3 coding DNA: TGTGCCAGCACCCAACCCGGGCCCAGAATTGGCTACACCTTC. This sequence encodes CASTQPGPRIGYTF.

The chain carries TRBV15 and TRBJ2-7; maybe TRBD2 (6 bases). The germline CDR1 and CDR2 sequences are LNHNV and YYDKDF (reference sequence). CDR3 size: 14 residues. V lost 0 bases to trimming and J lost 6 bases, with 12 bases between them. The CDR3 protein is CATSRDLSGVEQYF. For the CDR3, the DNA is TGTGCCACCAGCAGAGATCTCTCGGGGGTCGAGCAGTACTTC. The full variable domain, with the rest looked up from reference TRBV15 and TRBJ2-7, is DAMVIQNPRYQVTQFGKPVTLSCSQTLNHNVMYWYQQKSSQAPKLLFHYYDKDFNNEADTPDNFQSRRPNTSFCFLDIRSPGLGDTAMYLCATSRDLSGVEQYFGPGTRLTVT.

This clonotype was counted between two and nine times. The rearrangement links TRBV14 to TRBJ2-7; unclear D gene. This CDR3 is 15 amino acids long. CDR1 is SGHDN and CDR2 is FVKESK in the germline V gene. With 1 base removed from V and 5 bases from J, the gap between germline ends came to 15 bases. The CDR3 DNA sequence: TGTGCCAGCAGCCAAGGGACGGTCGATTGGGACGAGCAGTACTTC. Its protein is CASSQGTVDWDEQYF. The entire variable domain, with the rest obtained from reference TRBV14 and TRBJ2-7, is as follows: EAGVTQFPSHSVIEKGQTVTLRCDPISGHDNLYWYRRVMGKEIKFLLHFVKESKQDESGMPNNRFLAERTGGTYSTLKVQPAELEDSGVYFCASSQGTVDWDEQYFGPGTRLTVT.

This clonotype occurred many times. This chain links TRBV30 with TRBJ1-2, with a possible D match to TRBD1 (6 bases). The CDR3 totals 14 residues. Deletions cut 2 bases from V and 3 bases from J, with 13 bases between. Germline V gene sequence: CDR1 GTSNPN, CDR2 SVGIG (reference sequence). Here the CDR3 reads CAWSKTGTYYGYTF. CDR3 DNA: TGTGCCTGGAGTAAGACAGGAACCTACTATGGCTACACCTTC.

This chain joins TRBV12-3 or TRBV12-4 and TRBJ2-3; 8 bases map to TRBD1. After removal of 6 bases from V and 6 bases from J, the junction contained 8 bases not matched to a gene. This CDR3 has 14 amino acids. CDR3: CASSPTGGADTQYF. The CDR3 DNA follows: TGTGCCAGCAGCCCAACAGGGGGAGCGGATACGCAGTATTTT.

The chain uses TRBV3-1 and TRBJ2-3; D ambiguous. Germline V gene sequence: CDR1 LGHDT, CDR2 YNNKEL (reference sequence). The V end lost 1 base, the J end lost 2 bases, and 16 bases lay between the germline ends. This CDR3 comprises 17 residues. The CDR3 nucleotides read TGTGCCAGCAGCCAAGGCCCCGGACGCGGTTCCACAGATACGCAGTATTTT. Its protein is CASSQGPGRGSTDTQYF.

This clonotype was counted only a few times. J is TRBJ1-1 and V is TRBV5-1; D unresolved. CDR1 SGHRS and CDR2 YFSETQ come from the germline V gene. V gave up 1 base and J gave up 1 base, with 11 bases separating them. The CDR3 has 15 residues. DNA for the CDR3: TGCGCCAGCAGCTTGCGTGCAGGAGCGAACACTGAAGCTTTCTTT. It encodes CASSLRAGANTEAFF.

This clonotype appeared a few times. The CDR3 loop is CASSLEVAGGPETQYF. CDR3 bases: TGTGCCAGCAGCTTAGAGGTAGCGGGGGGCCCGGAGACCCAGTACTTC. This rearrangement joins TRBV7-2 to TRBJ2-5, with 10 bases lining up with TRBD2. The CDR3 spans 16 residues. Germline V gene lookup returns CDR1 SGHTA and CDR2 FQGNSA. V gave up 1 base and J gave up 5 bases; unmatched junction bases: 7.